The TCR beta chain described here comes from a study of read filtering for tumor transcriptome and immune sequencing. For the study at large: Among patients, approximately 16 were male and more than 11 female, aged roughly 45 to 90 (mean about 70). 8 or 9 patients were R-ISS I, roughly 15 were R-ISS II, about seven were R-ISS III. Transcriptome libraries were built from DNase-treated RNA.

From approximately 430 ng of RNA, a library with molecular barcoded alpha/delta and beta/gamma adaptors was made. MiXCR, applied by TCRdb to the reads, yields one record per CDR3 protein. In the table there are about 22,000 distinct CDR3 sequences, roughly 13% of which are singletons. Whole-study results and caveats: About four fifths of IR-seq clonotypes had one read, totaling around 4% of reads; RNA-seq: approximately 75% and 45%.

At least ten counts were recorded for this clonotype. Its cognate antigen is unknown. The CDR3 totals 15 residues. Germline V gives CDR1 KGHSH, CDR2 LQKENI. V was clipped by 6 bases and J by 5 bases; unmatched bases: 6. Sequencing was done on a sample of a population of CD138-negative cells sorted from bone marrow. This sequence joins TRBV18 and TRBJ2-1; 11 bases are a match to TRBD2. The source of this sequence is a donor at least 40 years old with multiple myeloma. CDR3 nucleotide sequence: TGTGCCAGCTCCCGGGGACTAGCGGCAGACAATGAGCAGTTCTTC. It yields the protein CASSRGLAADNEQFF.